This TCR beta chain is from a study of metastatic and nonmetastatic thyroid tumors. With MiXCR, TCRdb called clones anew from the PCR reads. Among about 10,000 clones listed, around 41% were seen once. This CDR3 is built from 12 residues. V lost 4 bases to trimming and J lost 8 bases, with 11 bases between them. Germline V gene sequence: CDR1 MNHEY, CDR2 SVGEGT. Before thyroid surgery, none of the patients had received any treatment. Input material: tumor tissue. The chain links TRBV6-2 or TRBV6-3 to TRBJ1-1; the D gene is possibly TRBD1 (5 bases). The TCR sequence derives from a female donor with papillary thyroid cancer or a benign thyroid nodule (not recorded which). Some clones in this sample may be carry-over from other donors' samples. DNA for the CDR3: TGTGCCAGCAGTTTTACAGGCCAGGAAGCTTTCTTT. This codes for CASSFTGQEAFF.